This TCR beta chain was recovered during a study of blood T cells in healthy people across ages. As to this clonotype: No antigen is known for it.

Then a second PCR, running roughly 7 to 12 cycles, was carried out with a sample-barcoded 5' primer and a J-beta primer mix. TCRdb fed the 5' RACE reads into MiXCR, producing one record per CDR3 protein. The sample holds 1.5 million or so distinct CDR3 sequences, 40% to 45% seen once. Trimming pared 1 base from V and 1 base from J, leaving 15 bases between. The CDR3 contains 17 residues. Study-level points and caveats: Higher diversity, along with more naive CD4+ cells, distinguished long-lived donors from aged donors.

The receptor comes from a woman younger than 30 in good health. Sequenced sample: blood. J is TRBJ2-3 and V is TRBV12-3 or TRBV12-4; D unresolved. CDR3 DNA: TGTGCCAGCAGTTTAGAACCCCACCAAAATCGCACAGATACGCAGTATTTT. Translation gives CASSLEPHQNRTDTQYF.